The clone carrying this TCR beta chain was counted between two and nine times. This sample is drawn from a study of immune evolution from preneoplasia to lung adenocarcinoma. Sequenced by immunoSEQ multiplex PCR; TCRdb stores in-frame clones only, minus some. The sample gives about 9,000 clones, over 75% of which show up once; roughly 5.5% is in the top ten. The junction had 11 bases not matched to a gene; V was cut back by 4 bases and J by 15 bases. The germline CDR1 and CDR2 sequences are SGHAT and FQNNGV. This CDR3 is built from 15 residues. The rearrangement uses TRBV11-2 and TRBJ2-1, with 14 bases that match TRBD2. Input material: FFPE minimally invasive lung adenocarcinoma tissue. The sequence was collected from a person aged 65-85 years with lung adenocarcinoma. The DNA for the CDR3 is TGTGCCAGCAGCTCGGAAAGACTAGCGGGGGGGCCGGTGTTCTTC. Amino acid sequence: CASSSERLAGGPVFF.